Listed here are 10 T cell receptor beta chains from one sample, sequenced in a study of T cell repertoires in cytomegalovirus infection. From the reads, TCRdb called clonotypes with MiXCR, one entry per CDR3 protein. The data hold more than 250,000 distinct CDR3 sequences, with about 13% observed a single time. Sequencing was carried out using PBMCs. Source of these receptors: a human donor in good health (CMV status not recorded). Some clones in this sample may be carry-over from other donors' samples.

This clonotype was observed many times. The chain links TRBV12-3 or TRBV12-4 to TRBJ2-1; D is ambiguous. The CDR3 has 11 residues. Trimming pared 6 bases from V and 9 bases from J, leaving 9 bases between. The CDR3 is CASSLFFEQFF. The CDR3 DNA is TGTGCCAGCAGCCTCTTTTTTGAGCAGTTCTTC.

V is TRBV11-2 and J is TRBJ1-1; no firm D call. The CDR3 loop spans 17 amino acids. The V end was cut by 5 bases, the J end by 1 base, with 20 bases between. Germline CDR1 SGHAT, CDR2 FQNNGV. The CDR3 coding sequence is TGTGCCAGCAGCAACCGTCCCTCGATCACGAGGAACACTGAAGCTTTCTTT. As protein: CASSNRPSITRNTEAFF.

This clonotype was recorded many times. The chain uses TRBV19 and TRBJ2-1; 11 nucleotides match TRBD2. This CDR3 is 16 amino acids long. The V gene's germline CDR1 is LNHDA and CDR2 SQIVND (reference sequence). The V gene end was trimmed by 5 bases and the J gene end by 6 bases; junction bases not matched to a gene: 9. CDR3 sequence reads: CASSLIAGGPANEQFF. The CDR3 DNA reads TGTGCCAGTAGTTTAATAGCGGGAGGGCCCGCCAATGAGCAGTTCTTC.

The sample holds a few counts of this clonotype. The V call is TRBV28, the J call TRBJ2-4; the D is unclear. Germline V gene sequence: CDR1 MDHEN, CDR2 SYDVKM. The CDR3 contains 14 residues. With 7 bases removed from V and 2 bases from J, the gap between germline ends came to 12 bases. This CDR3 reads CASNLAGSKNIQYF. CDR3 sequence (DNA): TGTGCCAGCAACCTTGCAGGATCCAAAAACATTCAGTACTTC.

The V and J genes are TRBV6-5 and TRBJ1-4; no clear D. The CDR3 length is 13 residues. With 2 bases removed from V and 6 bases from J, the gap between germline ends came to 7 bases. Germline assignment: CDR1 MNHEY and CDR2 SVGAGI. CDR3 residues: CASSYVEYEKLFF. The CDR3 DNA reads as TGTGCCAGCAGTTACGTGGAATATGAAAAACTGTTTTTT.

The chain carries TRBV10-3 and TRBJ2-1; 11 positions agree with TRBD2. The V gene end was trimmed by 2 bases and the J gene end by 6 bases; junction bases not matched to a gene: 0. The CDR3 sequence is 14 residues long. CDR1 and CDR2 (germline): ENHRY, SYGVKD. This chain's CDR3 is CAISETSGSNEQFF. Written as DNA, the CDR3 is TGTGCCATCAGTGAGACTAGCGGGAGCAATGAGCAGTTCTTC.

DNA for the CDR3: TGCAGTGCTAGTGTTCCCCGGGAGTGGCACTACGAGCAGTACTTC. Amino acids: CSASVPREWHYEQYF. The J gene is TRBJ2-7, the V gene TRBV20-1; a possible D gene is TRBD2 (6 bases). The length of the CDR3 is 15 residues. Trimming stripped 3 bases from V and 3 bases from J, with 18 bases between. CDR1 and CDR2 (germline): DFQATT, SNEGSKA (reference sequence).

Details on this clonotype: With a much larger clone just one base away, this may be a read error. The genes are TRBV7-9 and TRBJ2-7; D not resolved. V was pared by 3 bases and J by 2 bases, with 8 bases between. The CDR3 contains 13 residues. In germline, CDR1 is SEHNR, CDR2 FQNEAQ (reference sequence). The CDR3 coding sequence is TGTGCCAGCAGCTTCGGAGCCACCTACGAGCAGTACTTC. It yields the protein CASSFGATYEQYF.

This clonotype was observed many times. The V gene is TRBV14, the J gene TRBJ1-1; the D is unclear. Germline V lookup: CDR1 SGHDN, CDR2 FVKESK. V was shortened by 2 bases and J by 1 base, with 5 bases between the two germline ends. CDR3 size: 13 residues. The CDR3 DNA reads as TGTGCCAGCAGCCAAATAAGGAACACTGAAGCTTTCTTT. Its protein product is CASSQIRNTEAFF.

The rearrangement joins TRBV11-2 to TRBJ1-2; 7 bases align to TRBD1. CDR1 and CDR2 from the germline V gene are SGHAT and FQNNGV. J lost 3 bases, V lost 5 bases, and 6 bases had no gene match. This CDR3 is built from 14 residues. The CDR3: CASSARDSYYGYTF. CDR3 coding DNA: TGTGCCAGCAGCGCCCGGGACAGTTACTATGGCTACACCTTC. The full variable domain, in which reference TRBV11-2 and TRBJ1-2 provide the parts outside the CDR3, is EAGVAQSPRYKIIEKRQSVAFWCNPISGHATLYWYQQILGQGPKLLIQFQNNGVVDDSQLPKDRFSAERLKGVDSTLKIQPAKLEDSAVYLCASSARDSYYGYTFGSGTRLTVV.